Listed below are T cell receptor beta chains from one sample, sequenced in a study of T cells in Graves' hyperthyroidism and ophthalmopathy. MiXCR, run by TCRdb on the multiplex PCR reads, gives a single entry per CDR3 protein. The sample has some 440,000 distinct CDR3 sequences, around a sixth seen once. The sample consisted of blood. The receptors here all came from a woman between 18 and 29 years old with Graves' hyperthyroidism. Both conserved end residues are part of each CDR3. A D gene is named only where the DNA matches it firmly.

J	V	D	CDR3
TRBJ1-2	TRBV7-9	.	CASSLGGTQGRGYTF
TRBJ2-7	TRBV2	TRBD1	CASTRREQGAFDEQYF
TRBJ1-4	TRBV6-5	.	CASSYSLTGATEKLFF
TRBJ1-2	TRBV7-9	.	CASSLVGGRVDGYTF
TRBJ2-3	TRBV13	.	CASSTYKWEPTDTQYF
TRBJ1-2	TRBV27	TRBD1	CASSSALGTGGGYGYTF
TRBJ2-1	TRBV5-8	TRBD1	CASSLMGQGGNEQFF
TRBJ1-6	TRBV3-1	TRBD1	CASSQVRQGANSPLHF
TRBJ2-4	TRBV5-1	.	CASSWRGRDIQYF
TRBJ2-3	TRBV3-1	TRBD2	CASSQDGTGLAGKDTQYF
TRBJ2-5	TRBV5-1	.	CASSFNQETQYF
TRBJ1-5	TRBV5-5	.	CASSRNRNEVSNQPQHF
TRBJ1-4	TRBV2	.	CASSRGPGRNWFF
TRBJ2-5	TRBV2	.	CASSGEGQETQYF
TRBJ2-7	TRBV18	.	CASSPRTDSYEQYF
TRBJ2-1	TRBV20-1	TRBD2	CSVGTGTSGYEQFF
TRBJ1-2	TRBV28	.	CASSMGLGNGYTF
TRBJ1-1	TRBV20-1	.	CSASQQVRETEAFF
TRBJ2-4	TRBV19	TRBD2	CASTSAGGPKNIQYF
TRBJ2-3	TRBV25-1	.	CASSDLQLADTQYF
TRBJ2-7	TRBV6-2/TRBV6-3	TRBD1	CASRPRDRGHPEQYF
TRBJ1-2	TRBV19	TRBD1	CASSRTGGASNYGYTF
.	TRBV20-1	.	CSARDSSSYEQFF
TRBJ2-3	TRBV6-2/TRBV6-3	.	CASSPLPIPGRRRDTQYF
TRBJ2-1	TRBV20-1	.	CSASRELGPRKFF
TRBJ2-7	TRBV11-2	TRBD1	CASSAPSGGNREQYF
TRBJ2-7	TRBV18	.	CASSLEERYEQYF
TRBJ2-5	TRBV29-1	.	CSVEGGNF
TRBJ2-7	TRBV20-1	TRBD2	CSARESGSFYEQYF
TRBJ2-1	TRBV7-9	.	CASSLLGVGREQFF
TRBJ1-2	TRBV5-5	.	CASSLPEGPYGYTF
TRBJ2-1	TRBV6-1	TRBD1	CASSSGTGNYNEQFF
TRBJ2-3	TRBV20-1	.	CSARGETDTQYF
TRBJ2-3	TRBV9	.	CASSAGDPTDTQYF